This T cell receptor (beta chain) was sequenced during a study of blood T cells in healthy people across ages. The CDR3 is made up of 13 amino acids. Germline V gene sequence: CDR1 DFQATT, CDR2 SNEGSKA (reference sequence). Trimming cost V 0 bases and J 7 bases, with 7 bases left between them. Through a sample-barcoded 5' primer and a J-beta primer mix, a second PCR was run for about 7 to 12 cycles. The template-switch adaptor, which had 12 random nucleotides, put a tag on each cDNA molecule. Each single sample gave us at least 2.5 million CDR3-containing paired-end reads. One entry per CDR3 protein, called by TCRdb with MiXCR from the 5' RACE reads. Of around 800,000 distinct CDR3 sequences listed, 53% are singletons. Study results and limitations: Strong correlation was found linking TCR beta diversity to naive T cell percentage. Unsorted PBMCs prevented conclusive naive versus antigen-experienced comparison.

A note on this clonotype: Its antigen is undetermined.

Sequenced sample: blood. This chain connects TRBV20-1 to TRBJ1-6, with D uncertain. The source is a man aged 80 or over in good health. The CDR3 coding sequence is TGCAGTGCTAGAGACAGTAAAAATTCACCCCTCCACTTT. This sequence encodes CSARDSKNSPLHF.